These 21 T cell receptor beta chains came from one sample sequenced in a study of blood T cell repertoires in COVID-19. Assay used: immunoSEQ multiplex PCR; TCRdb lists only in-frame clones, some missing. The sample lists about 320,000 clones, 75% to 85% occurring once. The material sequenced was peripheral blood. The receptors derive from a human donor in a cohort sampled during active COVID-19.

This chain connects TRBV5-1 to TRBJ1-1; TRBD1 might be the D (6 bases). V was shortened by 4 bases and J by 1 base, with 14 bases between the two germline ends. The CDR3 has 15 amino acids. Germline CDR1 SGHRS, CDR2 YFSETQ. CDR3 region: CASSPVVGGNTEAFF. Here the CDR3 DNA reads TGCGCCAGCAGCCCGGTGGTAGGGGGGAACACTGAAGCTTTCTTT.

V and J are TRBV9 and TRBJ1-5; D remains ambiguous. The CDR3 covers 14 residues. V was pared by 0 bases and J by 1 base, with 5 bases between. The V gene's germline CDR1 is SGDLS and CDR2 YYNGEE. CDR3 in amino acids: CASSVGSSNQPQHF. CDR3 nucleotide sequence: TGTGCCAGCAGCGTAGGTAGCAGCAATCAGCCCCAGCATTTT.

The V call is TRBV29-1, the J call TRBJ2-2, with TRBD2 identical over 9 bases. With 7 bases clipped from V and 4 bases from J, the junction kept 13 bases outside the gene matches. There are 16 residues in the CDR3. Germline V lookup: CDR1 SQVTM, CDR2 ANQGSEA. The CDR3: CSAAGVAGVFTGELFF. The CDR3 DNA follows: TGCAGCGCTGCGGGTGTAGCGGGGGTTTTCACCGGGGAGCTGTTTTTT.

The rearrangement joins TRBV6-1 to TRBJ1-2, with D perhaps matching TRBD1 (5 bases). The CDR3 is 16 amino acids. The V gene lost 2 bases and the J gene lost 4 bases, with 17 bases spanning the gap. CDR1 MNHNS and CDR2 SASEGT come from the germline V gene. In DNA, the CDR3 is TGTGCCAGCAGTGAACCCTCAGGGCCAGCCCCCTATGGCTACACCTTC. Its protein is CASSEPSGPAPYGYTF.

DNA of the CDR3: TGTGCCAGCAGCGGGACTACCAATGAGCAGTTCTTC. Residues: CASSGTTNEQFF. The chain employs TRBV7-3 and TRBJ2-1; 7 bases are shared with TRBD2. V dropped 5 bases and J dropped 6; count of bases not matched to a gene: 1. In germline, CDR1 is SGHTA, CDR2 FQGTGA. The length of the CDR3 is 12 residues.

The rearrangement uses TRBV2 and TRBJ2-6; tentative D call: TRBD1 (5 bases). Trimming took off 6 bases at V and 2 bases at J, with 14 bases between the two ends. CDR3 length: 16 amino acids. Germline CDR1 and CDR2: SNHLY and FYNNEI. Written as DNA, the CDR3 is TGTGCCAGCAGGGACACTTCCCACCCTGGGGCCAACGTCCTGACTTTC. Its protein product is CASRDTSHPGANVLTF.

The genes are TRBV30 and TRBJ1-4, with TRBD1 matching over 9 bases. Trimming removed 5 bases from V and 12 bases from J; junction bases left unmatched: 7. This CDR3 region has 12 residues. The germline CDR1 and CDR2 sequences are GTSNPN and SVGIG (reference sequence). CDR3 DNA sequence: TGTGCCTGGGGGGACAGGGTAACGGAACTGTTTTTT. Its protein is CAWGDRVTELFF.

This clone has only one observation. The chain joins TRBV6-5 to TRBJ1-3; weak D call: TRBD1 (6 bases). Between the trimmed V and J ends, which lost 6 bases and 2 bases, there was a span of 14 bases. The CDR3 is made up of 15 amino acids. CDR1 and CDR2 from the germline V gene are MNHEY and SVGAGI. The CDR3, as DNA: TGTGCCAGCAGGATCTCGGGACACACTGGAAACACCATATATTTT. It specifies CASRISGHTGNTIYF.

This sequence joins TRBV7-3 and TRBJ1-2, with 8 bases lining up with TRBD1. The CDR3 is made up of 13 amino acids. The germline V gene has CDR1 SGHTA and CDR2 FQGTGA. V was pared by 5 bases and J by 5 bases, with 4 bases of the junction left unmatched. The CDR3 loop is CASSAGQGYGYTF. CDR3 DNA sequence: TGTGCCAGCAGCGCAGGACAGGGATATGGCTACACCTTC. Based on the CDR3 plus reference TRBV7-3 and TRBJ1-2, the full variable domain is GAGVSQTPSNKVTEKGKYVELRCDPISGHTALYWYRQSLGQGPEFLIYFQGTGAADDSGLPNDRFFAVRPEGSVSTLKIQRTERGDSAVYLCASSAGQGYGYTFGSGTRLTVV.

The CDR3 DNA is TGTGCCAGCAGCGTTGGGCATAGCGGGGAGGCCACGGTGGATGAGCAGTTCTTC. Amino acid sequence: CASSVGHSGEATVDEQFF. V is TRBV9 and J is TRBJ2-1, with TRBD2 matching 8 bases. The CDR3 runs 18 residues. With V trimmed by 2 bases and J by 8 bases, 18 bases remained unmatched. The germline V gene has CDR1 SGDLS and CDR2 YYNGEE.

This chain connects TRBV6-5 to TRBJ2-7; 7 nucleotides align to TRBD2. The J segment lost 2 bases and the V segment lost 10 bases, leaving 5 bases of the junction unmatched. The CDR3 has 12 residues. Germline lookup yields CDR1 MNHEY and CDR2 SVGAGI. The CDR3 bases are TGTGCCACGGCGGGGGAAGCCTACGAGCAGTACTTC. Translation: CATAGEAYEQYF.

The sample holds one count of this clone. The chain combines TRBV18 with TRBJ1-3; D ambiguous. This CDR3 is built from 13 residues. The ends were cut back, 5 bases at V and 0 bases at J, with 5 bases in the middle. CDR1 and CDR2 from the germline V gene are KGHSH and LQKENI. The CDR3 bases are TGTGCCAGCTCATCGAGCTCTGGAAACACCATATATTTT. Translation gives CASSSSSGNTIYF.

The chain links TRBV12-5 to TRBJ1-2; 8 nucleotides line up with TRBD1. V lost 3 bases, J lost 1 base, and 7 bases stayed unmatched. The germline gives CDR1 LGHNT, CDR2 FRNRAP. The CDR3 is made up of 16 amino acids. The CDR3 DNA sequence: TGTGCTAGTGGTTTACTCGGACAGGGTGGTAACTATGGCTACACCTTC. As protein: CASGLLGQGGNYGYTF.

This rearrangement joins TRBV30 to TRBJ2-7; TRBD2 is a possible D gene (6 bases). Germline V gene sequence: CDR1 GTSNPN, CDR2 SVGIG (reference sequence). This CDR3 contains 12 residues. V lost 3 bases and J lost 2, with 8 bases in between. The CDR3 bases are TGTGCCTGGAGAGGAGGGACCTACGAGCAGTACTTC. Translated, it gives CAWRGGTYEQYF.

The rearrangement uses TRBV24-1 and TRBJ1-5, with TRBD1 matching 7 bases. Per the germline V gene, CDR1 is KGHDR and CDR2 is SFDVKD. There are 14 residues in the CDR3. The ends lost 10 bases at V and 2 bases at J; junction bases unmatched: 7. CDR3 nucleotide sequence: TGTGCCACGTCCGGACAGGCTCGCAATCAGCCCCAGCATTTT. This encodes CATSGQARNQPQHF.

Only a few counts were recorded for this clone. The chain is built from TRBV7-9 and TRBJ1-1; TRBD1 might be the D (6 bases). CDR3 length equals 12 residues. Germline CDR1 reads SEHNR; CDR2 reads FQNEAQ (reference sequence). V was pared by 1 base and J by 10 bases, with 10 bases between. Written as DNA, the CDR3 is TGTGCCAGCAGCTTAGTTAGAGGGGGAGCTTTCTTT. This translates into CASSLVRGGAFF.

This clone was seen a handful of times. This chain connects TRBV7-9 to TRBJ1-1; D remains ambiguous. V lost 4 bases and J lost 8, with 8 bases in between. The CDR3 is made up of 11 amino acids. Germline V gives CDR1 SEHNR, CDR2 FQNEAQ (reference sequence). The CDR3: CASSSSFEAFF. For the CDR3, the DNA is TGTGCCAGCAGCTCGAGTTTCGAAGCTTTCTTT.

The CDR3 nucleotides read TGCGCCAGCAGCTTGGAGGGGAAAGGAAACACCATATATTTT. As protein: CASSLEGKGNTIYF. The chain employs TRBV5-1 and TRBJ1-3, with D tentatively TRBD1 (5 bases). Trimming shortened V by 0 bases and J by 4 bases, and 8 bases separated the two germline ends. The CDR3 is 14 residues long. Germline V gene data show CDR1 as SGHRS and CDR2 as YFSETQ. The full variable domain, with the rest looked up from reference TRBV5-1 and TRBJ1-3, is KAGVTQTPRYLIKTRGQQVTLSCSPISGHRSVSWYQQTPGQGLQFLFEYFSETQRNKGNFPGRFSGRQFSNSRSEMNVSTLELGDSALYLCASSLEGKGNTIYFGEGSWLTVV.

This chain connects TRBV19 to TRBJ2-1; a weak D match, TRBD1 (7 bases). This CDR3 region has 18 residues. Germline V lookup: CDR1 LNHDA, CDR2 SQIVND (reference sequence). The V end lost 2 bases, the J end lost 8 bases, and 25 bases lay between the germline ends. For the CDR3, the DNA is TGTGCCAGTAGTATAAGGGGGATCAGACAGGGAGGAGTCGATGAGCAGTTCTTC. As protein: CASSIRGIRQGGVDEQFF.

J is TRBJ1-4 and V is TRBV19; a possible D gene is TRBD1 (6 bases). This CDR3 is built from 16 residues. V lost 0 bases, J lost 7 bases, and 15 bases lay in between. Germline-derived CDR1 and CDR2 are LNHDA and SQIVND (reference sequence). Here the CDR3 reads CASSIDRAGVTEKLFF. The CDR3 DNA follows: TGTGCCAGTAGTATAGATCGGGCAGGGGTTACTGAAAAACTGTTTTTT.

The gene calls are TRBV2 and TRBJ2-5; no definite D call. V lost 6 bases, J lost 5 bases, and 7 bases lay in between. CDR1 is SNHLY, CDR2 FYNNEI, per germline. The CDR3 has 11 amino acids. Here the CDR3 DNA reads TGTGCCAGCAGGGCGAGGGAGACCCAGTACTTC. The encoded protein is CASRARETQYF. The full variable domain, rest sourced from reference TRBV2 and TRBJ2-5, is EPEVTQTPSHQVTQMGQEVILRCVPISNHLYFYWYRQILGQKVEFLVSFYNNEISEKSEIFDDQFSVERPDGSNFTLKIRSTKLEDSAMYFCASRARETQYFGPGTRLLVL.